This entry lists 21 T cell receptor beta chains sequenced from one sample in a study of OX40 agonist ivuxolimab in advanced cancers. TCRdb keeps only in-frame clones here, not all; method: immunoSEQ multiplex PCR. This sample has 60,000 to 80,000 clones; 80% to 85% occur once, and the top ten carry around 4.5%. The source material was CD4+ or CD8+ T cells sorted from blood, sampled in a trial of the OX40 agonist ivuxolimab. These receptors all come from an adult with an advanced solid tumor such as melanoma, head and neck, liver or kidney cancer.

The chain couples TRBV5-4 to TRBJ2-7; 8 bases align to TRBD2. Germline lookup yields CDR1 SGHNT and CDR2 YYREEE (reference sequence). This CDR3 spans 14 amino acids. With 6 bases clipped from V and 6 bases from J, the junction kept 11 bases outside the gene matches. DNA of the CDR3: TGTGCCAGCACCCCAAGCGGGGGTAGGGGCGAGCAGTACTTC. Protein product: CASTPSGGRGEQYF.

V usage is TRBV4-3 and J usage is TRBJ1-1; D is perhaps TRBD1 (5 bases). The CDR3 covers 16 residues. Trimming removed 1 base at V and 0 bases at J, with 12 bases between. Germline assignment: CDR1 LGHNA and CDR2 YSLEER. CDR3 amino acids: CASSQGGGRMNTEAFF. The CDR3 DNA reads TGCGCCAGCAGCCAAGGGGGGGGACGGATGAACACTGAAGCTTTCTTT.

The CDR3 protein is CASSQGNQETQYF. For the CDR3, the DNA is TGTGCCAGCAGCCAGGGGAATCAAGAGACCCAGTACTTC. The V call is TRBV4-2, the J call TRBJ2-5; D is uncertain. Germline lookup yields CDR1 LGHNA and CDR2 YNFKEQ. V was shortened by 3 bases and J by 2 bases, with 7 bases between the two germline ends. CDR3 length: 13 amino acids.

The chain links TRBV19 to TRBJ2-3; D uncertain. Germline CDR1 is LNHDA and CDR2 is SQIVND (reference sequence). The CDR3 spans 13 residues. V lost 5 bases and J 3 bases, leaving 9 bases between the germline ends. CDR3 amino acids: CASSPTLTDTQYF. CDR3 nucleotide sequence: TGTGCCAGTAGTCCGACATTAACAGATACGCAGTATTTT.

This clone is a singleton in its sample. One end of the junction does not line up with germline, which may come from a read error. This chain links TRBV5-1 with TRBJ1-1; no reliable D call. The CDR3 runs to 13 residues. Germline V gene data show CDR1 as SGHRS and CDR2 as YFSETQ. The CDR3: CASSLDGSQAIRF. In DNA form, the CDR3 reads TGCGCCAGCAGCTTGGATGGCAGCCAAGCGATCAGATTT.

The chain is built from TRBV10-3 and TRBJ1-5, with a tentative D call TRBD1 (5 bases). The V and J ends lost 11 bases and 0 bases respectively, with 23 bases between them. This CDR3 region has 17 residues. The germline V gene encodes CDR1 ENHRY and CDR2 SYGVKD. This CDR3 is CASGGWGPEYSNQPQHF. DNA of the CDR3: TGTGCCTCTGGGGGATGGGGCCCCGAATATAGCAATCAGCCCCAGCATTTT.

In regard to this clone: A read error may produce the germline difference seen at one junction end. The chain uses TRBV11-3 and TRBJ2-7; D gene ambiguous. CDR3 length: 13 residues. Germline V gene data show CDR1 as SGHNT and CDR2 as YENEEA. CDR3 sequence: CASSLVWEDEQYF. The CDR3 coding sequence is TGTGCCAGCAGTTTAGTTTGGGAAGACGAGCAGTACTTC.

CDR3 in amino acids: CASSPGTVEETQYF. Here the CDR3 DNA reads TGTGCCAGCAGTCCCGGGACAGTTGAAGAGACCCAGTACTTC. The chain links TRBV6-1 to TRBJ2-5; 7 bases map to TRBD1. CDR3 length equals 14 residues. The V gene's germline CDR1 is MNHNS and CDR2 SASEGT. J was trimmed by 3 bases and V by 5 bases; bases with no gene match: 6.

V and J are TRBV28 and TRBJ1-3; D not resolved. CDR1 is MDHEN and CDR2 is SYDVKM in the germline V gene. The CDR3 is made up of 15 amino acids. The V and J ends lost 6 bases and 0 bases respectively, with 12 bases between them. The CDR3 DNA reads TGTGCCAGCAGCCTGCCTTGGACCTCTGGAAACACCATATATTTT. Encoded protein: CASSLPWTSGNTIYF.

CDR3 DNA sequence: TGTGCCAGTAGTATTCAGGGGGCCAATTCACCCCTCCACTTT. Protein: CASSIQGANSPLHF. The chain joins TRBV19 to TRBJ1-6, with TRBD1 matching 8 bases. The CDR3 contains 14 residues. J lost 7 bases, V lost 3 bases, and 2 bases had no gene match. Germline CDR1 and CDR2: LNHDA and SQIVND (reference sequence).

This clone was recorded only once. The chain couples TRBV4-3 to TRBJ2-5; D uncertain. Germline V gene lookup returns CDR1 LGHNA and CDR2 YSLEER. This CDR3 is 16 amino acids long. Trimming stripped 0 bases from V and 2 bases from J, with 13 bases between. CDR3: CASSQDLRSGQETQYF. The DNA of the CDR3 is TGCGCCAGCAGCCAAGATCTCCGCTCCGGTCAAGAGACCCAGTACTTC.

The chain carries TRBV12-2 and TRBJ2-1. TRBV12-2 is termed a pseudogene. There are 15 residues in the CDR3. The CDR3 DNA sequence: TGTGCAAGTCGCTTAGCACAGGGAGGCGGCGATGAGCAGTTCTTC. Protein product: CASRLAQGGGDEQFF.

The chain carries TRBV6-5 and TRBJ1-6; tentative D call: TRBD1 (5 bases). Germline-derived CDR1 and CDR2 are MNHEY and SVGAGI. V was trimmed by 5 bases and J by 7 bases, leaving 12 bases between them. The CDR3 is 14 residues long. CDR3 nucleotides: TGTGCCAGCAGTCCCCGGGACGCGAATTCACCCCTCCACTTT. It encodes CASSPRDANSPLHF.

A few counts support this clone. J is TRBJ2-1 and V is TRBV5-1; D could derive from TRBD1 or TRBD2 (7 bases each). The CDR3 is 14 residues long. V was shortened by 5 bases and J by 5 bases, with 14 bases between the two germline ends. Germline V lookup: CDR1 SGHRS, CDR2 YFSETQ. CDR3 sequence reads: CASRSGTANNEQFF. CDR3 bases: TGCGCCAGCAGAAGCGGGACAGCGAACAATGAGCAGTTCTTC.

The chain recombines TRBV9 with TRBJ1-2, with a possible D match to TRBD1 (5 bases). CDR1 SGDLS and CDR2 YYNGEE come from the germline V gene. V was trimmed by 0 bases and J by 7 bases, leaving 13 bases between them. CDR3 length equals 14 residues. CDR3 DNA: TGTGCCAGCAGCGTAGGGGGGGACCTGCTTGGCTACACCTTC. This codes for CASSVGGDLLGYTF.

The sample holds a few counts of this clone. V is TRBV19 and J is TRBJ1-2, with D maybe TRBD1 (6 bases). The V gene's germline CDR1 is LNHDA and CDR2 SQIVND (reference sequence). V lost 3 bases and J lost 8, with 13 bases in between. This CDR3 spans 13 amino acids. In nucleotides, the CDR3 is TGTGCCAGTAGTATTGGGGCAGGGGAAGGCTACACCTTC. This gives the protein CASSIGAGEGYTF.

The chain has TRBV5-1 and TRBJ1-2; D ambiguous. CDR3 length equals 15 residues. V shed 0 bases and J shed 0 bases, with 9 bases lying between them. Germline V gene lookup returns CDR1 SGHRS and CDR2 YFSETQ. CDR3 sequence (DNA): TGCGCCAGCAGCTTGGAGGCGGTCACTAACTATGGCTACACCTTC. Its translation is CASSLEAVTNYGYTF. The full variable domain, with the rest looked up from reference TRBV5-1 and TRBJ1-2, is KAGVTQTPRYLIKTRGQQVTLSCSPISGHRSVSWYQQTPGQGLQFLFEYFSETQRNKGNFPGRFSGRQFSNSRSEMNVSTLELGDSALYLCASSLEAVTNYGYTFGSGTRLTVV.

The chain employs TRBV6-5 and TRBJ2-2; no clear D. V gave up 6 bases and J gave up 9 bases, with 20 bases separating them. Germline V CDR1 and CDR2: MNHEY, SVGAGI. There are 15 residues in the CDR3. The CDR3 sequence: CASRQTGRGPRELFF. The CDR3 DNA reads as TGTGCCAGCAGACAAACGGGCCGAGGCCCCCGGGAGCTGTTTTTT.

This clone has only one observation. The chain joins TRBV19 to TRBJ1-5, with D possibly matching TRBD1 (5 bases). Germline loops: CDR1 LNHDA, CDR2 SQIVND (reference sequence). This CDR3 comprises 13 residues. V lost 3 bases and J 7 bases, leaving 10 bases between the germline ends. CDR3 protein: CASSIGTGQPQHF. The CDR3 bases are TGTGCCAGTAGTATTGGGACGGGGCAGCCCCAGCATTTT.

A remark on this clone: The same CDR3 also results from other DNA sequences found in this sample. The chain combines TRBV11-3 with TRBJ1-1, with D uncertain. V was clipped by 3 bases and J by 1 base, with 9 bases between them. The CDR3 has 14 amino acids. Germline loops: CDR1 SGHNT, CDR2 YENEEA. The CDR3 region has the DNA TGTGCCAGCAGCTTGGGTCGGGGGAACACTGAAGCTTTCTTT. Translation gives CASSLGRGNTEAFF.

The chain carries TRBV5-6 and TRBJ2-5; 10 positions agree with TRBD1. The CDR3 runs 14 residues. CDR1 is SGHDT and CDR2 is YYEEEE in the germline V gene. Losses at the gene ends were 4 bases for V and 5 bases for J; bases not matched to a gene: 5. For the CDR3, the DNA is TGTGCCAGCAGCACGACAGGGGGCAGGGAGACCCAGTACTTC. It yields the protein CASSTTGGRETQYF. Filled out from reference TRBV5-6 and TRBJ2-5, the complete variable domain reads DAGVTQSPTHLIKTRGQQVTLRCSPKSGHDTVSWYQQALGQGPQFIFQYYEEEERQRGNFPDRFSGHQFPNYSSELNVNALLLGDSALYLCASSTTGGRETQYFGPGTRLLVL.